This T cell receptor (beta chain) derives from a study of blood T cell repertoires in COVID-19 (TCRdb year 2020). Turning to the overall study: The collaborator samples originated in the United States, Italy and Spain and spanned the acute and convalescent phases of COVID-19. The material from the prospective study consisted of cDNA or gDNA derived from T cells, B-cell-depleted T cells, or PBMCs. Deeply sampled blood TCRbeta repertoires from subjects exposed to, actively infected with, or recovered from COVID-19 were included in the dataset. A freely available public database, intended as a resource for researchers studying the immune response to SARS-CoV-2, is where the repertoires were released. The samples were drawn from two sources: the first 160 participants of the ongoing ImmuneRACE study, and 1,000 to 1,500 subjects contributed by 6 global collaborators. The sample metadata nearly always contained a de-identified subject ID, COVID-19 status, age in years and sex. Where available, HLA class I and class II types were taken from metadata supplied by the sample provider and were not determined by assay-based typing. Points the paper makes about the study in general: How much clinical and demographic metadata was included differed by source and by participant, and the metadata was provided uncurated.

Participants in the prospective study were enrolled through a virtual design, were aged about 18 to 100 years, and lived in about 25 United States geographic areas. To assign participants to cohorts, the prospective study relied on clinical history that participants themselves reported in a screening survey and a study questionnaire. Recovered participants in ImmuneRACE Cohort 3 were defined as having two consecutive negative NP/OP PCR tests, clearance from a healthcare professional, or resolution of symptoms. In the prospective study, mobile phlebotomists collected whole blood, serum and a nasopharyngeal or oropharyngeal swab from each participant. Prospective study participants could optionally give additional blood draws and questionnaires over an approximately two-month period. Before DNA extraction, prospective study blood samples were shipped either frozen or at room temperature. TCRbeta CDR3 regions were amplified from genomic DNA by means of the immunoSEQ Assay, a bias-controlled multiplex PCR. In the paper's pipeline: The number of nucleated cells in each sample was estimated from the amplification of reference gene primers within the assay. To quantify the absolute abundance of each unique TCRbeta CDR3 rearrangement, sequence reads were collapsed and filtered. For each sample, productive Simpson clonality was calculated as the square root of Simpson's diversity index across productive rearrangements. Held by TCRdb, this immuneACCESS table contains in-frame sequences only and omits some clones. Under half of the omission traces to an unresolved V gene where checked; the cause of the rest is unknown. V and J calls and clone size follow that table, whereas D and trimming were derived from the DNA. This sample lists around 280,000 clones; roughly 85% were detected once. The top ten hold under 7% of the sample.

Trimming accounts for 1 base at V and 10 bases at J, while the number of junction bases matched to no gene is 13. The CDR3 covers 16 residues, taking in both the cysteine and the phenylalanine. Of the read, only the CDR3 DNA is kept; its 48 bases are in frame from base 1. From the germline V gene, CDR1 is SGHVS and CDR2 is FQNEAQ. Turning to this clone: There is no known antigen for this receptor. No base qualities exist here, and no much larger clone lies one base off it.

The V gene is TRBV7-8 and the J gene is TRBJ2-3; 8 central bases correspond to TRBD2. The sequencing sample was made of PBMCs or T cells enriched from blood (not recorded which). The sequence came from a woman in her thirties or forties who had recovered from COVID-19. CDR3 reads: CASSLVVPGGFGPQYF. In nucleotide form, the sequence is TGTGCCAGCAGCTTAGTGGTCCCGGGAGGGTTCGGGCCGCAGTATTTT.